This TCR beta chain comes out of a study of radiotherapy plus CTLA-4 blockade in lung cancer. Germline trimming cut 5 bases from V and 0 bases from J; bases unmatched to any gene: 8. The CDR3 length is 16 residues. Germline V gene sequence: CDR1 SGHTA, CDR2 FQGTGA. Measured with immunoSEQ multiplex PCR; TCRdb has only the in-frame clones, and not every one. The sample lists about 35,000 clones, approximately 89% occurring once. The specimen comprised peripheral blood, sampled from a patient treated with radiotherapy plus ipilimumab. This chain joins TRBV7-3 and TRBJ2-7; 9 positions agree with TRBD2. The receptor was isolated from a human donor with non-small cell lung cancer who had stable disease on radiotherapy plus ipilimumab. The CDR3 region has the DNA TGTGCCAGCAGCCACAAAATTAGCGGGAGCTCCTACGAGCAGTACTTC. Its translation is CASSHKISGSSYEQYF. Based on the CDR3 plus reference TRBV7-3 and TRBJ2-7, the full variable domain is GAGVSQTPSNKVTEKGKYVELRCDPISGHTALYWYRQSLGQGPEFLIYFQGTGAADDSGLPNDRFFAVRPEGSVSTLKIQRTERGDSAVYLCASSHKISGSSYEQYFGPGTRLTVT.